This TCR beta chain is from a study of control samples from healthy donors and cancer patients. Profiling relied on immunoSEQ multiplex PCR, and the TCRdb table lists in-frame clones only, not all of them. The sample shows about 120,000 clones, 80% to 95% of them seen only once. The V end was cut by 0 bases, the J end by 6 bases, with 2 bases between. The CDR3 covers 12 residues. CDR1 and CDR2 (germline): LGHNT, FRNRAP. Of note for this clone: Other DNA sequences in the sample encode the same CDR3.

The rearrangement uses TRBV12-5 and TRBJ2-2; D unclear. The receptor was isolated from a man older than 75 with head and neck cancer. Material: PBMCs. CDR3: CASGLVPGELFF. CDR3 nucleotides: TGTGCTAGTGGTTTGGTACCCGGGGAGCTGTTTTTT.